This record covers a single T cell receptor beta chain. What it binds is unknown. This entry belongs to a study of radiotherapy plus CTLA-4 blockade in lung cancer. Study overall: In about 20% of patients, objective responses were seen; about 30% had disease control. General study points: In blood, TCR clones derived from the tumor expanded after radiotherapy plus ipilimumab. Reportedly, early blood T cell clone dynamics best predicted response, with interferon-beta.

Trimming shortened V by 3 bases and J by 2 bases, and 8 bases separated the two germline ends. CDR3 size: 13 residues. In germline, CDR1 is SGDLS, CDR2 YYNGEE. Data came from immunoSEQ multiplex PCR; TCRdb stores just in-frame clones and leaves some out. The sample shows 62,000 or so clones, less than 80% of them seen only once. This chain connects TRBV9 to TRBJ1-2; D call uncertain. The sample was peripheral blood, taken from a patient treated with radiotherapy plus ipilimumab. This clonotype was sampled from a human donor with non-small cell lung cancer who had a complete response to radiotherapy plus ipilimumab. The CDR3 protein is CASSGPDNYGYTF. Here the CDR3 DNA reads TGTGCCAGCAGCGGCCCGGACAACTATGGCTACACCTTC.